The present TCR beta chain was sequenced within a study of blood T cell repertoires in COVID-19. Only in-frame clones appear in the TCRdb table, and some are missing; sequencing was by immunoSEQ multiplex PCR. The sample yields 260,000 or so clones, about nine tenths seen once. This CDR3 has 14 amino acids. Germline-derived CDR1 and CDR2 are SQVTM and ANQGSEA. V lost 6 bases to trimming and J lost 7 bases; unmatched junction nucleotides: 11. The specimen was PBMCs or T cells enriched from blood (not recorded which). This receptor was taken from a woman aged 40 to 55 with acute COVID-19. The rearrangement uses TRBV29-1 and TRBJ1-3; 8 bases line up with TRBD1. CDR3 nucleotide sequence: TGCAGCGTCGACTCAGGGGGCTCGGGGAACACCATATATTTT. This encodes CSVDSGGSGNTIYF.